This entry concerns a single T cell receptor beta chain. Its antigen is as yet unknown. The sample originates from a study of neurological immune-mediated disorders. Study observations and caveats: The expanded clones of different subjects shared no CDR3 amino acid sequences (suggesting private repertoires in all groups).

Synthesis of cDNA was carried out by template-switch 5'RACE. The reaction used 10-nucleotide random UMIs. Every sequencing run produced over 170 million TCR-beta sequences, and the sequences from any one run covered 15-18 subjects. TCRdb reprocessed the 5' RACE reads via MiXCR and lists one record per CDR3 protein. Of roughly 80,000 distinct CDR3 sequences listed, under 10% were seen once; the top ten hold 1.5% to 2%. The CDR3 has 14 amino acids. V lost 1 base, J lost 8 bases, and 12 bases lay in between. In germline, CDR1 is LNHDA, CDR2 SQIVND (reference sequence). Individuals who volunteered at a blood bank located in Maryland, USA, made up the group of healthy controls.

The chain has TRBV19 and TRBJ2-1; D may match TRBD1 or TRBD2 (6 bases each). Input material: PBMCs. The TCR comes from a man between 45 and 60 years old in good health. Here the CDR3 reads CASSIGAGEDEQFF. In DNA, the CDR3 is TGTGCCAGTAGTATAGGTGCAGGGGAGGATGAGCAGTTCTTC.